Included here is one T cell receptor (beta chain) sequence, with context. CDR1 is MGHDK, CDR2 SYGVNS, per germline. The CDR3 is 12 residues long. V shed 7 bases and J shed 7 bases, with 13 bases lying between them. The record originates from a study of control samples from healthy donors and cancer patients. Some clones are missing from TCRdb's copy, which holds only in-frame ones; the method was immunoSEQ multiplex PCR. The data show about 250,000 clones, almost 85% seen once. V gene TRBV25-1 combines with J gene TRBJ1-2; unclear D gene. The sequencing sample was made of PBMCs. The source is a woman aged 60-75 years with lung cancer. The CDR3 is CASNGELGGYTF. CDR3 coding DNA: TGTGCCAGCAATGGGGAGTTAGGTGGCTACACCTTC.